One T cell receptor beta chain is described in this entry. There is no known antigen for this receptor. Base qualities are not at hand, and no much larger clone is one base apart. The CDR3 runs 14 amino acids, cysteine and phenylalanine included. Only the CDR3 DNA is retained, 42 bases long and in frame from the first base. For CDR1 and CDR2, the germline V gene lists KGHSH and LQKENI. Trimming costs V 2 bases and J 4 bases, and their ends lie 11 bases apart. Each collaborating institution followed its own protocols to collect whole blood in K2EDTA tubes. For TCRbeta analysis, collaborator samples were shipped as frozen whole blood, as isolated PBMCs, or as DNA extracted from either sample type. This entry comes from a study of blood T cell repertoires in COVID-19 (TCRdb year 2020). Regarding the complete study: Collaborator samples came from the United States, Italy and Spain and covered acute and convalescent phases of COVID-19. The samples were drawn from the first 160 participants of the ongoing ImmuneRACE study and from 950 to 1,500 subjects provided by 6 global collaborators. A freely available public database, intended as a resource for researchers studying the immune response to SARS-CoV-2, is where the repertoires were released. The dataset comprised deeply sampled blood TCRbeta repertoires from subjects exposed to, actively infected with, or recovered from COVID-19. A de-identified subject ID, COVID-19 status, age in years and sex were almost always included in the sample metadata. The prospective study material was composed of cDNA or gDNA derived from T cells, B-cell-depleted T cells, or PBMCs. Where available, HLA class I and class II types were taken from metadata supplied by the sample provider and were not determined by assay-based typing.

The immunoSEQ Assay, a bias-controlled multiplex PCR, was used to amplify TCRbeta CDR3 regions from genomic DNA. In the authors' own workflow: The number of nucleated cells in each sample was estimated by amplification of reference gene primers within the assay. Sequence reads were collapsed and filtered to measure the absolute abundance of every unique TCRbeta CDR3 rearrangement. For each sample, productive Simpson clonality was calculated as the square root of Simpson's diversity index across productive rearrangements. TCRdb's version of the immuneACCESS table is confined to in-frame rearrangements and falls short of the full clone set. An unresolved V gene accounts for under half of the shortfall where checked; the remainder is of unknown origin. V and J calls and clone size come straight from that table; D and trimming were deduced from the DNA. In this sample the table shows around 190,000 clones, about 90% of which occur a single time. The top ten constitute 1.5% to 2% of the sample.

Paper-wide results and their limitations: Clinical and demographic metadata were provided uncurated, with the amount varying by source and participant.

This receptor chain uses TRBV18 and TRBJ1-2, with TRBD1 tentatively as D gene (5 bases match). The sample comprised peripheral blood. This sequence originates from a man aged 18 to 30 with active or convalescent COVID-19. Here is the DNA: TGTGCCAGCTCACCAGTAGGGGAGGTCTATGGCTACACCTTC. It translates as CASSPVGEVYGYTF.